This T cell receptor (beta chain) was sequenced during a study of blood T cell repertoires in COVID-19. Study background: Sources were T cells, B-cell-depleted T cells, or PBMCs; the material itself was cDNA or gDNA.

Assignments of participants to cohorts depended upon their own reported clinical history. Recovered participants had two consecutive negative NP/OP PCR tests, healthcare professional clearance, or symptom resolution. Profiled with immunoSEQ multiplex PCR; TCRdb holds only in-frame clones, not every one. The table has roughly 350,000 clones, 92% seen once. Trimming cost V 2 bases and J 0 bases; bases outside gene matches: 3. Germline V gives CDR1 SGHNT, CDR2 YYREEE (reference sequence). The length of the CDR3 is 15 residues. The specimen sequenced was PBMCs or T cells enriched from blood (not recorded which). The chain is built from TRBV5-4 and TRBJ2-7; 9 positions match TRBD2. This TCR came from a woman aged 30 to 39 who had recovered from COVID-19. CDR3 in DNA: TGTGCCAGCAGCTTCGCGGGGGGGTCCTCCTACGAGCAGTACTTC. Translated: CASSFAGGSSYEQYF.